One sample yielded the 29 T cell receptor beta chains listed below, sequenced in a study of shared clonotypes between healthy human individuals (dated by TCRdb to between 2020 and 2021). The protocol used for the library was the immunoSEQ multiplex PCR assay. TCRdb holds this immuneACCESS table with in-frame rearrangements only. Some clones are missing; in checked studies, unresolved V genes explain under half, and the rest has no known cause. This sample comprises a few million clones, 80% to 95% of them detected only once. Under 2% of the sample belongs to the ten largest clones. CD8 naive samples consisted of CD45RO-negative cells that were positively selected for CCR7, yielding a CD45RA+CCR7+ population without TemRA cells. Sequencing used naive CD8+ T cells from PBMCs. The cell subset or site label for this specimen denotes: CD45RA+CCR7+. These receptors originate from a man aged 18-30 years in good health. Some clones in this sample may be carry-over from other donors' samples.

V and J are TRBV6-4 and TRBJ1-1; tentative D call: TRBD1 (6 bases). Trimming left V 5 bases short and J 13 bases short, with 17 bases between. In germline, CDR1 is MRHNA, CDR2 SNTAGT. The CDR3 is made up of 12 amino acids. The CDR3 region is CASSSRGGAFFF. The CDR3 bases are TGTGCCAGCAGTAGCCGGGGGGGCGCATTTTTCTTT.

This chain joins TRBV28 and TRBJ1-5; 8 bases map to TRBD1. Germline assignment: CDR1 MDHEN and CDR2 SYDVKM. V dropped 4 bases and J dropped 0; count of bases not matched to a gene: 14. CDR3 size: 19 residues. The CDR3 nucleotides read TGTGCCAGCAGTTACCCCAAGACAGGGGTTACTCATAGCAATCAGCCCCAGCATTTT. Translated: CASSYPKTGVTHSNQPQHF.

This chain links TRBV27 with TRBJ1-5; 10 positions match TRBD1. This CDR3 has 15 amino acids. Germline values: CDR1 MNHEY, CDR2 SMNVEV (reference sequence). V lost 9 bases to trimming and J lost 8 bases; unmatched junction nucleotides: 13. CDR3 in amino acids: CASAGGQGLIEPQHF. Written as DNA, the CDR3 is TGTGCCAGTGCTGGGGGACAGGGGCTTATCGAGCCCCAGCATTTT.

The chain uses TRBV4-3 and TRBJ2-2; D gene ambiguous. Germline V CDR1 and CDR2: LGHNA, YSLEER. The CDR3 has 15 amino acids. Trimming shortened V by 4 bases and J by 2 bases, and 11 bases separated the two germline ends. CDR3 region: CASSRSVRNTGELFF. DNA of the CDR3: TGCGCCAGCAGCCGAAGCGTTAGAAACACCGGGGAGCTGTTTTTT.

As concerns this clone: The same CDR3 can be traced to other DNA sequences in this sample. As DNA, the CDR3 is TGTGCCAGCAGTTTAGATAGGGACTACGAGCAGTACTTC. Translated: CASSLDRDYEQYF. The chain uses TRBV28 and TRBJ2-7; no reliable D call. This CDR3 region has 13 residues. Between the trimmed V and J ends, which lost 2 bases and 3 bases, there was a span of 8 bases. From germline, CDR1 is MDHEN and CDR2 SYDVKM.

The rearrangement uses TRBV4-1 and TRBJ2-3, with TRBD2 as a possible D gene (6 bases). The V gene lost 0 bases and the J gene lost 4 bases, with 14 bases spanning the gap. The CDR3 sequence is 16 residues long. The germline V gene encodes CDR1 MGHRA and CDR2 YSYEKL. The CDR3 DNA follows: TGCGCCAGCAGCCAAGATTACGAGCTAGCGTCAGATACGCAGTATTTT. The encoded protein is CASSQDYELASDTQYF.

The rearrangement joins TRBV2 to TRBJ1-1; 9 bases are a match to TRBD1. V was clipped by 6 bases and J by 4 bases; unmatched bases: 6. Germline CDR1 reads SNHLY; CDR2 reads FYNNEI. CDR3 size: 14 residues. The CDR3: CASRWTGELTEAFF. The CDR3, as DNA: TGTGCCAGCAGGTGGACAGGGGAACTCACTGAAGCTTTCTTT. Filled out from reference TRBV2 and TRBJ1-1, the complete variable domain reads EPEVTQTPSHQVTQMGQEVILRCVPISNHLYFYWYRQILGQKVEFLVSFYNNEISEKSEIFDDQFSVERPDGSNFTLKIRSTKLEDSAMYFCASRWTGELTEAFFGQGTRLTVV.

The V and J genes are TRBV5-4 and TRBJ1-1, with D maybe TRBD1 (5 bases). V dropped 7 bases and J dropped 8 bases, with 15 bases sitting between them. From germline, CDR1 is SGHNT and CDR2 YYREEE (reference sequence). This CDR3 is built from 12 residues. The CDR3: CASAQRGMEAFF. The CDR3 DNA follows: TGTGCCAGCGCCCAAAGGGGAATGGAAGCTTTCTTT.

The J gene is TRBJ1-2, the V gene TRBV27, with D possibly being TRBD1 (5 bases). This CDR3 has 13 amino acids. Germline V gene lookup returns CDR1 MNHEY and CDR2 SMNVEV (reference sequence). Trimming pared 3 bases from V and 3 bases from J, leaving 8 bases between. CDR3 DNA: TGTGCCAGCAGTTTCATGGGGGACTATGGCTACACCTTC. It specifies CASSFMGDYGYTF.

This sequence joins TRBV7-9 and TRBJ2-1; D possibly matches TRBD1 or TRBD2 (5 bases each). V was shortened by 6 bases and J by 8 bases, with 11 bases between the two germline ends. CDR1 is SEHNR and CDR2 is FQNEAQ in the germline V gene (reference sequence). This CDR3 has 12 amino acids. CDR3 region: CASRPRDHEQFF. CDR3 DNA: TGTGCCAGCAGGCCCAGGGACCATGAGCAGTTCTTC.

The rearrangement links TRBV27 to TRBJ2-7; no firm D call. The CDR3 is 14 amino acids. V dropped 4 bases and J dropped 2 bases, with 12 bases sitting between them. Germline V gene data show CDR1 as MNHEY and CDR2 as SMNVEV (reference sequence). CDR3 nucleotides: TGTGCCAGCAGTTCATTAAGATCTACCTACGAGCAGTACTTC. Translating it yields CASSSLRSTYEQYF.

V gene TRBV7-9 combines with J gene TRBJ2-7; tentatively, D is TRBD1 or TRBD2 (5 bases each). V lost 5 bases and J 2 bases, leaving 13 bases between the germline ends. The CDR3 extends over 14 amino acids. Germline V gene sequence: CDR1 SEHNR, CDR2 FQNEAQ (reference sequence). The CDR3 region has the DNA TGTGCCAGCAGCCCGGGGCGATGGCCCTACGAGCAGTACTTC. Translation: CASSPGRWPYEQYF.

The CDR3 sequence is CSVEELAGHYNEQFF. DNA of the CDR3: TGCAGCGTTGAAGAACTAGCGGGACACTACAATGAGCAGTTCTTC. The chain employs TRBV29-1 and TRBJ2-1, with TRBD2 identical over 10 bases. Germline values: CDR1 SQVTM, CDR2 ANQGSEA. This CDR3 comprises 15 residues. With V trimmed by 0 bases and J by 3 bases, 2 bases remained unmatched.

The CDR3 bases are TGTGCCAGCAGTTCCGCGGGGGGGGCGGAGACCCAGTACTTC. This codes for CASSSAGGAETQYF. This chain connects TRBV7-8 to TRBJ2-5, with 9 bases fitting TRBD2. The junction had 7 bases not matched to a gene; V was cut back by 6 bases and J by 5 bases. Germline V gene data show CDR1 as SGHVS and CDR2 as FQNEAQ. This CDR3 spans 14 amino acids.

For this clone: The same CDR3 also results from other DNA sequences found in this sample. This chain's CDR3 is CASSSGLAAYNEQFF. CDR3 DNA sequence: TGTGCCAGCAGTTCGGGACTAGCGGCCTACAATGAGCAGTTCTTC. V and J are TRBV6-5 and TRBJ2-1; 11 bases fit TRBD2. The CDR3 length is 15 residues. V shed 4 bases, J shed 2 bases, and the junction held 1 base outside the gene matches. CDR1 and CDR2 (germline): MNHEY, SVGAGI.

CDR3 coding DNA: TGTGCCAGCAGATTCCGGGACAGCTTGAACACTGAAGCTTTCTTT. Its translation is CASRFRDSLNTEAFF. The V call is TRBV27, the J call TRBJ1-1; TRBD1 matches 7 bases. J gave up 0 bases and V 6 bases, and 7 bases lay outside the gene matches. The CDR3 consists of 15 residues. Germline lookup yields CDR1 MNHEY and CDR2 SMNVEV (reference sequence).

The rearrangement links TRBV19 to TRBJ2-5; D may be TRBD2 (5 bases). The V end lost 7 bases, the J end lost 5 bases, and 14 bases lay between the germline ends. Germline CDR1 reads LNHDA; CDR2 reads SQIVND (reference sequence). The CDR3 sequence is 13 residues long. The chain's CDR3 is CASNGEGAETQYF. CDR3 coding DNA: TGTGCCAGTAATGGTGAGGGAGCGGAGACCCAGTACTTC.

The chain uses TRBV11-1 and TRBJ1-1; D unclear. Germline V CDR1 and CDR2: SGHAT, FQDESV (reference sequence). Trimming pared 0 bases from V and 5 bases from J, leaving 13 bases between. CDR3 length: 15 amino acids. The CDR3 DNA follows: TGTGCCAGCAGCTTAGCGCGCCGGGGTTGGACTGAAGCTTTCTTT. Protein sequence: CASSLARRGWTEAFF.

V is TRBV27 and J is TRBJ2-5, with 7 bases aligning to TRBD1. The trim removed 2 bases at V and 4 bases at J, leaving 7 bases unmatched. Looked up from germline, CDR1 is MNHEY and CDR2 is SMNVEV (reference sequence). CDR3 length: 15 amino acids. The chain's CDR3 is CASSLNRGDAETQYF. As DNA, the CDR3 is TGTGCCAGCAGTTTAAACAGGGGCGATGCAGAGACCCAGTACTTC.

This chain connects TRBV7-9 to TRBJ2-1, with D perhaps TRBD1 (6 bases). Germline V CDR1 and CDR2: SEHNR, FQNEAQ (reference sequence). With 5 bases removed from V and 0 bases from J, the gap between germline ends came to 11 bases. CDR3 size: 15 residues. In nucleotides, the CDR3 is TGTGCCAGCAGCGTTGACAGGTCCTCCTACAATGAGCAGTTCTTC. Amino acid sequence: CASSVDRSSYNEQFF.

V usage is TRBV9 and J usage is TRBJ2-4; D could derive from TRBD1 or TRBD2 (5 bases each). CDR3 length: 14 residues. CDR1 and CDR2 (germline): SGDLS, YYNGEE. V was pared by 0 bases and J by 7 bases, with 11 bases between. Here the CDR3 DNA reads TGTGCCAGCAGCGTAGACCAGGGCGGGAACATTCAGTACTTC. Protein: CASSVDQGGNIQYF. Full variable domain (remainder filled in from reference TRBV9 and TRBJ2-4): DSGVTQTPKHLITATGQRVTLRCSPRSGDLSVYWYQQSLDQGLQFLIQYYNGEERAKGNILERFSAQQFPDLHSELNLSSLELGDSALYFCASSVDQGGNIQYFGAGTRLSVL.

J is TRBJ1-2 and V is TRBV19; 9 bases are shared with TRBD1. This CDR3 has 15 amino acids. CDR1 is LNHDA and CDR2 is SQIVND in the germline V gene (reference sequence). Trimming cost V 7 bases and J 4 bases; bases outside gene matches: 10. CDR3 sequence reads: CASNYRGRNAYGYTF. The DNA for the CDR3 is TGTGCCAGTAATTACAGGGGGCGCAATGCCTATGGCTACACCTTC.

The CDR3 reads CASSPRDVGGYYEQYF. The CDR3 nucleotides read TGCGCCAGCAGCCCCCGAGACGTCGGCGGGTACTACGAGCAGTACTTC. J is TRBJ2-7 and V is TRBV4-1, with a tentative D call TRBD2 (5 bases). Germline CDR1 is MGHRA and CDR2 is YSYEKL. V shed 4 bases and J shed 3 bases, with 19 bases lying between them. The CDR3 runs to 16 residues.

V is TRBV7-9 and J is TRBJ2-5, with no clear D. This CDR3 is built from 15 residues. CDR1 is SEHNR and CDR2 is FQNEAQ in the germline V gene (reference sequence). V was shortened by 5 bases and J by 0 bases, with 13 bases between the two germline ends. CDR3 in DNA: TGTGCCAGCAGCCCCTCAGGTGGGAACCAAGAGACCCAGTACTTC. Amino acids: CASSPSGGNQETQYF.

The V call is TRBV2, the J call TRBJ2-1; 7 bases are a match to TRBD1. The germline V gene has CDR1 SNHLY and CDR2 FYNNEI. The CDR3 consists of 9 residues. V shed 8 bases and J 13 bases; nucleotides not matched to a gene: 2. CDR3 nucleotides: TGTGCCAGCGGGACAGACCAGTTCTTC. Translation: CASGTDQFF.

J is TRBJ1-2 and V is TRBV7-9; D remains unclear. Trimming left V 6 bases short and J 8 bases short, with 16 bases between. Per germline, CDR1 SEHNR and CDR2 FQNEAQ (reference sequence). This CDR3 has 13 residues. This CDR3 reads CASSTPGPGGYTF. The CDR3 coding sequence is TGTGCCAGCAGTACACCGGGCCCAGGAGGCTACACCTTC.

The V call is TRBV11-2, the J call TRBJ1-5, with TRBD1 identical over 9 bases. Germline lookup yields CDR1 SGHAT and CDR2 FQNNGV. With 5 bases clipped from V and 3 bases from J, the junction kept 5 bases outside the gene matches. The CDR3 contains 15 residues. Here the CDR3 DNA reads TGTGCCAGCAGCCCGGACAGGGGCTCCAATCAGCCCCAGCATTTT. This sequence encodes CASSPDRGSNQPQHF.

About this clone: This sample includes further DNA sequences coding for the same CDR3. The V gene is TRBV2, the J gene TRBJ2-2; D is possibly TRBD1 or TRBD2 (5 bases each). The CDR3 extends over 13 amino acids. Trimming cost V 4 bases and J 4 bases, with 7 bases left between them. Looked up from germline, CDR1 is SNHLY and CDR2 is FYNNEI. The DNA of the CDR3 is TGTGCCAGCAGTGCGAGGGGCACCGGGGAGCTGTTTTTT. This codes for CASSARGTGELFF.

The chain employs TRBV27 and TRBJ2-7, with 7 bases matching TRBD2. The CDR3 covers 15 residues. V shed 5 bases, J shed 3 bases, and the junction held 10 bases outside the gene matches. Per germline, CDR1 MNHEY and CDR2 SMNVEV (reference sequence). The CDR3 region is CASSGGGSAHYEQYF. The CDR3 nucleotides read TGTGCCAGCAGTGGGGGGGGTTCGGCCCACTACGAGCAGTACTTC.